The T cell receptor (beta chain) described here comes from a study of T cell changes during pregnancy in multiple sclerosis. Sequencing used immunoSEQ multiplex PCR; TCRdb keeps in-frame clones, though not all of them. The sample shows roughly 27,000 clones, approximately 90% of them seen only once. Per the germline V gene, CDR1 is MNHEY and CDR2 is SMNVEV (reference sequence). This CDR3 region has 15 residues. The germline V and J ends were trimmed by 5 bases and 2 bases, with 15 bases remaining between them. The TCR was taken from a female donor with multiple sclerosis, enrolled in a pregnancy study. Sequenced material: CD4+ T cells from peripheral blood mononuclear cells, taken in the first trimester of pregnancy. V gene TRBV27 combines with J gene TRBJ1-2, with D possibly matching TRBD1 (6 bases). CDR3 amino acids: CASSISKGGNYGYTF. CDR3 nucleotide sequence: TGTGCCAGCAGTATCTCTAAAGGGGGAAACTATGGCTACACCTTC.